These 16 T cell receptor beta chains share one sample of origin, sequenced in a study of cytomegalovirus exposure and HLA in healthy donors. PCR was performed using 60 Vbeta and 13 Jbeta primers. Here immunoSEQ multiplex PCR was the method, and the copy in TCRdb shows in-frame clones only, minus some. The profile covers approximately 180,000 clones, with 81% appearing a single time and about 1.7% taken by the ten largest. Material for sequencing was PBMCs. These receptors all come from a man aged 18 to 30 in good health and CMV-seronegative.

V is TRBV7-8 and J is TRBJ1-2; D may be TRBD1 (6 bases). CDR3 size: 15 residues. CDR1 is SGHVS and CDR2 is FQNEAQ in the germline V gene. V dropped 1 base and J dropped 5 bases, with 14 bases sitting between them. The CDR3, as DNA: TGTGCCAGCAGCTTAGGGGCGACAGGCGAGTATGGCTACACCTTC. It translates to CASSLGATGEYGYTF.

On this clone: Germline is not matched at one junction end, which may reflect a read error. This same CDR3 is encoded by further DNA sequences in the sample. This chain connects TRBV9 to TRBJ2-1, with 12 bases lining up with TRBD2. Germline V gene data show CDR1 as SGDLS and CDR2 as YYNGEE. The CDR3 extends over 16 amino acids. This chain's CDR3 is CASSPRGLAGYNEQFF. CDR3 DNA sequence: TGCGCCAGCAGCCCCAGAGGACTAGCGGGATACAATGAGCAGTTCTTC.

CDR3 DNA sequence: TGTGCCAGCACCTTCTCCACCGGGACAGGGGGTTCACCCCTCCACTTT. Translating it yields CASTFSTGTGGSPLHF. The chain is built from TRBV27 and TRBJ1-6, with 11 bases identical to TRBD1. J lost 9 bases, V lost 7 bases, and 11 bases had no gene match. CDR3 length equals 16 residues. CDR1 is MNHEY and CDR2 is SMNVEV in the germline V gene (reference sequence).

The chain's CDR3 is CAWEVSYEQYF. In DNA form, the CDR3 reads TGTGCCTGGGAGGTATCCTACGAGCAGTACTTC. The V call is TRBV30, the J call TRBJ2-7; no definite D call. V was pared by 5 bases and J by 1 base, with 6 bases between. There are 11 residues in the CDR3. Germline values: CDR1 GTSNPN, CDR2 SVGIG (reference sequence).

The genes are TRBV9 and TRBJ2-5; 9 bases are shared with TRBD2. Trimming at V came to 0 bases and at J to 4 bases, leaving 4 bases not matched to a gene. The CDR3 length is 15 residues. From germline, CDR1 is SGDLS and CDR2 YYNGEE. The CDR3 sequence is CASSVGAAGGETQYF. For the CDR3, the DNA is TGTGCCAGCAGCGTAGGGGCAGCGGGGGGAGAGACCCAGTACTTC.

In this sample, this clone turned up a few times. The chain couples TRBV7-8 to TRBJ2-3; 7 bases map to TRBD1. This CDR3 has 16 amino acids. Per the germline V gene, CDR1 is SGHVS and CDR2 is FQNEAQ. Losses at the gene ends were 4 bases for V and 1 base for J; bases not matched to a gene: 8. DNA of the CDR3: TGTGCCAGCAGCTCTACAGGGGCCGGGGGCACAGATACGCAGTATTTT. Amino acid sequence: CASSSTGAGGTDTQYF.

The CDR3 coding sequence is TGCGCCAGCAGCCAAGATCTGGGACATAGCAATCAGCCCCAGCATTTT. Amino acids: CASSQDLGHSNQPQHF. This rearrangement joins TRBV4-3 to TRBJ1-5; weak D call: TRBD1 (6 bases). Germline V lookup: CDR1 LGHNA, CDR2 YSLEER. The CDR3 has 16 residues. The V gene lost 0 bases and the J gene lost 0 bases, with 9 bases spanning the gap.

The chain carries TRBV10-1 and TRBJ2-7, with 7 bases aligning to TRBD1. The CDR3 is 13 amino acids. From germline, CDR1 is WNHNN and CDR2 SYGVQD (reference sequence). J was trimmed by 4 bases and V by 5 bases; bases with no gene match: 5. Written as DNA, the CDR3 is TGCGCCAGCAGTCCGGGACAGTCATACGAGCAGTACTTC. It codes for CASSPGQSYEQYF.

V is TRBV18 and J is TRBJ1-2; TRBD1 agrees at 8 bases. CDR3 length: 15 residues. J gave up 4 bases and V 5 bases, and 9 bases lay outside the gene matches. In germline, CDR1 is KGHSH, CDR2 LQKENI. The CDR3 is CASSSYRQGPYGYTF. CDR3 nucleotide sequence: TGTGCCAGCTCATCCTACAGACAGGGGCCCTATGGCTACACCTTC.

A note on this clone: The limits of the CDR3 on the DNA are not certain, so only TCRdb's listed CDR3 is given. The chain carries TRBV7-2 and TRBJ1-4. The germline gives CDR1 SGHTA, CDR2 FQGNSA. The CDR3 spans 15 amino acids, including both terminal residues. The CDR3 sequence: CASSLRAGANEKLFF.

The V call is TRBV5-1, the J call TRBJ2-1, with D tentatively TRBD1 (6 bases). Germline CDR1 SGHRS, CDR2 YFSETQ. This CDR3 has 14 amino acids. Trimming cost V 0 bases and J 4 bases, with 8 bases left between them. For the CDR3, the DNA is TGCGCCAGCAGCTTGGCCAGGGGATACAATGAGCAGTTCTTC. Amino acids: CASSLARGYNEQFF.

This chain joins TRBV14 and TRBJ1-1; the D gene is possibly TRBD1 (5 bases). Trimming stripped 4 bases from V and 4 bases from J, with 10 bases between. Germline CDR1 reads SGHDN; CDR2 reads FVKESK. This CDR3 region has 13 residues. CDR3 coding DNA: TGTGCCAGCAGCCCCCTCAGGGCCACTGAAGCTTTCTTT. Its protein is CASSPLRATEAFF.

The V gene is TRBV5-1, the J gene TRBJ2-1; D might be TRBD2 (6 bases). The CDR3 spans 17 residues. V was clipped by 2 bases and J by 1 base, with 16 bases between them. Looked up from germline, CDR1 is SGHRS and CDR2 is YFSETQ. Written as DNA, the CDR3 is TGCGCCAGCAGCTTCCGGGGGTCAGCTAGATCCTACAATGAGCAGTTCTTC. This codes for CASSFRGSARSYNEQFF.

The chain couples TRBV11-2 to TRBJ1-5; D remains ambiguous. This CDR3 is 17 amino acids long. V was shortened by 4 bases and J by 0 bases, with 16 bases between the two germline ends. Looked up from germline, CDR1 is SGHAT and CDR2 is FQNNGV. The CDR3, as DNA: TGTGCCAGCAGCTCGGATCCGAGCAGGAATAGCAATCAGCCCCAGCATTTT. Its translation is CASSSDPSRNSNQPQHF.

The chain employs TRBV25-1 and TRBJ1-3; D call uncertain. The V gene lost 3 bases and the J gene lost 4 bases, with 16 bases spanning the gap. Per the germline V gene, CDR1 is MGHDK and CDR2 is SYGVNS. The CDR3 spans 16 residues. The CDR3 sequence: CASSELLGPAGNTIYF. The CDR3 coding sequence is TGTGCCAGCAGTGAGTTGTTGGGCCCGGCGGGAAACACCATATATTTT.

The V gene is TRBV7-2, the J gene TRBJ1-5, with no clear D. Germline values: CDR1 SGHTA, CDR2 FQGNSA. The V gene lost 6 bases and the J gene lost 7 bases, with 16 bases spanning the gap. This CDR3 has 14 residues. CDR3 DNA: TGTGCCAGCAGACGGGGTCCCGGCGGGCAGCCCCAGCATTTT. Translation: CASRRGPGGQPQHF.